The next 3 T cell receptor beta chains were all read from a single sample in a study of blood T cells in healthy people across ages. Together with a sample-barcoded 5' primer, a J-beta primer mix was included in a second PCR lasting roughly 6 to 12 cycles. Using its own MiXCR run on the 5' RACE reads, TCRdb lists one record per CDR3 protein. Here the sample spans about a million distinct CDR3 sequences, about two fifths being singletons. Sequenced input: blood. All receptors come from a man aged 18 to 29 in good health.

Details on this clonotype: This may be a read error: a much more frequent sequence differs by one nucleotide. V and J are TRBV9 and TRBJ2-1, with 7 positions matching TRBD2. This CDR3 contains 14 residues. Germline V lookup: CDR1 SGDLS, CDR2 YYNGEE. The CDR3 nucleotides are TGTGCCAACAGCGTAGCTAGCGGTTACAATGAGCAGTTCTTC. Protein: CANSVASGYNEQFF.

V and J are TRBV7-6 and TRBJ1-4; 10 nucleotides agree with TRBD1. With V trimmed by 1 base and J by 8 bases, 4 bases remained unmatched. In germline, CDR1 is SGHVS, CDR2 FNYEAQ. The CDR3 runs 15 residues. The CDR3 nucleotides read TGTGCCAGCAGCTTAGTTGGGACAGGGGTAGAAAAACTGTTTTTT. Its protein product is CASSLVGTGVEKLFF.

Written as DNA, the CDR3 is TGTGCCAGCAGCCCGTCGAGGGTGGGGAACACTGAAGCTTTCTTT. This sequence encodes CASSPSRVGNTEAFF. The rearrangement links TRBV9 to TRBJ1-1; no firm D call. V dropped 4 bases and J dropped 1 base, with 14 bases sitting between them. Germline V gene lookup returns CDR1 SGDLS and CDR2 YYNGEE. The CDR3 covers 15 residues.